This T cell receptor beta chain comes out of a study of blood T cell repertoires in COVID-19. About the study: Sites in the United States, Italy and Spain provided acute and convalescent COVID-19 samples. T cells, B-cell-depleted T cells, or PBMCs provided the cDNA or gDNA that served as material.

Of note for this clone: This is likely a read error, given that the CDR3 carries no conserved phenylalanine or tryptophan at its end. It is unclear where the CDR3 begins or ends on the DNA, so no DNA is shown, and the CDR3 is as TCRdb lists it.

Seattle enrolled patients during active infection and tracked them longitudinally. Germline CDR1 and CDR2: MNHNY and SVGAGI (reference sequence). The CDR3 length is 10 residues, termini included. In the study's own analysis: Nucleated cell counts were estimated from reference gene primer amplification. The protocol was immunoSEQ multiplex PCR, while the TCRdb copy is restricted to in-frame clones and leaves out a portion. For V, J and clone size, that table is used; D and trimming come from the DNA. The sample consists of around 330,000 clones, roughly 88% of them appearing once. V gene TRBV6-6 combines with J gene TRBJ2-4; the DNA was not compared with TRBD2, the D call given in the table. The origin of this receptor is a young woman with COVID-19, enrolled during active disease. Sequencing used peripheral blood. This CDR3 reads CASSYGLAGR.